This TCR beta chain was identified in a study of T cell changes during pregnancy in multiple sclerosis. V lost 5 bases and J lost 1, with 12 bases in between. The CDR3 runs 15 residues. The germline V gene has CDR1 MNHEY and CDR2 SMNVEV (reference sequence). Sequencing used immunoSEQ multiplex PCR; TCRdb keeps in-frame clones, though not all of them. The table records thousands of clones, roughly 78% of them present only once. This rearrangement joins TRBV27 to TRBJ1-5; weak D call: TRBD1 (5 bases). The sequenced material came from CD4+ T cells from PBMCs (not recorded whether the cells were cultured). The origin of this receptor is a female patient with multiple sclerosis, enrolled in a pregnancy study. Some clones in this sample may be carry-over from other donors' samples. CDR3 nucleotide sequence: TGTGCCAGCAGTCGTCTTCAGGGCAGCAATCAGCCCCAGCATTTT. Its protein product is CASSRLQGSNQPQHF.